Reported below is one T cell receptor (beta chain). Its antigen is not identified. Using immunoSEQ multiplex PCR, the repertoire was profiled, and TCRdb retains in-frame clones only, with some absent. The repertoire holds 130,000 to 150,000 clones, over 85% seen once, with roughly 1.7% in the top ten. This entry comes from a study of T cell responses to AZD1222 COVID-19 vaccine. Study results and limitations: White British people made up most donors, females outnumbered males, and clonal diversity was possibly underestimated. Spike-specific TCR repertoires showed rising breadth and depth after two AZD1222 doses.

Trimming shortened V by 0 bases and J by 1 base, and 14 bases separated the two germline ends. Per the germline V gene, CDR1 is LGHNA and CDR2 is YNFKEQ. The CDR3 consists of 17 residues. The chain employs TRBV4-2 and TRBJ2-3; no firm D call. The sequence was collected from an adult who received the AZD1222 COVID-19 vaccine. Material: peripheral blood, obtained 28 days after the second AZD1222 dose. CDR3 DNA: TGTGCCAGCAGCCAAGAATTGTCTAACCGGGGCACAGATACGCAGTATTTT. It translates to CASSQELSNRGTDTQYF.